These 32 T cell receptor beta chains originate from one sample sequenced in a study of cytomegalovirus exposure and HLA in healthy donors. Libraries were prepared by immunoSEQ multiplex PCR; TCRdb keeps only in-frame clonotypes and omits some of them. Here the sample spans over 150,000 clones, approximately 96% being singletons. The sample comprised PBMCs. The source is a woman aged 18-30 years in good health and CMV-seronegative.

V and J are TRBV9 and TRBJ2-7; TRBD1 is a possible D gene (7 bases). Trimming pared 0 bases from V and 3 bases from J, leaving 13 bases between. The CDR3 loop spans 15 amino acids. CDR1 SGDLS and CDR2 YYNGEE come from the germline V gene. The CDR3 region is CASSVGGDSLYEQYF. CDR3 in DNA: TGTGCCAGCAGCGTAGGGGGGGACAGCCTCTACGAGCAGTACTTC.

This sequence joins TRBV7-2 and TRBJ2-3, with 9 bases matching TRBD2. CDR1 SGHTA and CDR2 FQGNSA come from the germline V gene. This CDR3 has 15 residues. Trimming at V came to 3 bases and at J to 2 bases, leaving 3 bases not matched to a gene. The CDR3 DNA sequence: TGTGCCAGCAGCTTCGGCGGGGGGGCCACAGATACGCAGTATTTT. The encoded protein is CASSFGGGATDTQYF.

The chain employs TRBV9 and TRBJ2-7; a possible D gene is TRBD2 (5 bases). The CDR3 consists of 12 residues. With 2 bases removed from V and 7 bases from J, the gap between germline ends came to 10 bases. From germline, CDR1 is SGDLS and CDR2 YYNGEE. The CDR3 DNA reads TGTGCCAGCAGCGTCGAGGGTGCGGAGCAGTACTTC. This gives the protein CASSVEGAEQYF.

V usage is TRBV9 and J usage is TRBJ2-1, with 8 nucleotides matching TRBD2. J gave up 6 bases and V 2 bases, and 7 bases lay outside the gene matches. Per germline, CDR1 SGDLS and CDR2 YYNGEE. The CDR3 runs to 15 residues. The CDR3 reads CASSVGGGEGNEQFF. The CDR3 DNA is TGTGCCAGCAGCGTCGGGGGGGGCGAGGGCAATGAGCAGTTCTTC.

The chain has TRBV27 and TRBJ1-4; possible D gene TRBD1, 5 bases. CDR3 size: 13 residues. Germline loops: CDR1 MNHEY, CDR2 SMNVEV (reference sequence). V was shortened by 5 bases and J by 8 bases, with 12 bases between the two germline ends. The CDR3 nucleotides read TGTGCCAGCAGTCTCCCTGGGGGGGAAAAACTGTTTTTT. This sequence encodes CASSLPGGEKLFF. Variable domain in full (rest from reference TRBV27 and TRBJ1-4): EAQVTQNPRYLITVTGKKLTVTCSQNMNHEYMSWYRQDPGLGLRQIYYSMNVEVTDKGDVPEGYKVSRKEKRNFPLILESPSPNQTSLYFCASSLPGGEKLFFGSGTQLSVL.

This chain connects TRBV6-5 to TRBJ1-6, with D uncertain. Germline V gene lookup returns CDR1 MNHEY and CDR2 SVGAGI. The V end was cut by 0 bases, the J end by 13 bases, with 10 bases between. The CDR3 spans 13 residues. The CDR3: CASSYSTVSPLHF. The CDR3 DNA reads as TGTGCCAGCAGTTACTCCACGGTATCGCCCCTCCACTTT.

The chain combines TRBV2 with TRBJ2-3; the match to TRBD2 covers 8 bases. CDR1 and CDR2 from the germline V gene are SNHLY and FYNNEI. This CDR3 region has 16 residues. V was clipped by 6 bases and J by 0 bases; unmatched bases: 8. The CDR3 is CASRFPGGASTDTQYF. Written as DNA, the CDR3 is TGTGCCAGCAGATTTCCGGGGGGGGCTAGCACAGATACGCAGTATTTT.

This clone appeared a single time. V gene TRBV4-2 combines with J gene TRBJ2-2; 10 bases agree with TRBD2. The CDR3 is 15 residues long. V trimming: 5 bases; J trimming: 7 bases; junction bases outside the gene matches: 7. Germline CDR1 and CDR2: LGHNA and YNFKEQ. The CDR3 bases are TGTGCCAGCAGCGAAGCGGGGGGGCCGTTCGGGGAGCTGTTTTTT. It translates to CASSEAGGPFGELFF.

This sequence joins TRBV19 and TRBJ1-2, with D possibly matching TRBD1 (6 bases). The germline V gene encodes CDR1 LNHDA and CDR2 SQIVND (reference sequence). The CDR3 contains 15 residues. V gave up 1 base and J gave up 4 bases, with 13 bases separating them. The CDR3 DNA reads as TGTGCCAGTAGTATAGCCAAGGACAGAAGCTATGGCTACACCTTC. It yields the protein CASSIAKDRSYGYTF.

The genes are TRBV7-8 and TRBJ2-5, with a possible D match to TRBD2 (5 bases). CDR1 and CDR2 (germline): SGHVS, FQNEAQ. V lost 5 bases, J lost 2 bases, and 12 bases lay in between. The CDR3 is 14 residues long. The CDR3 bases are TGTGCCAGCAGCGGGCGAGGGATTCAAGAGACCCAGTACTTC. Its translation is CASSGRGIQETQYF. The complete variable domain, with remaining parts taken from reference TRBV7-8 and TRBJ2-5, reads GAGVSQSPRYKVAKRGQDVALRCDPISGHVSLFWYQQALGQGPEFLTYFQNEAQLDKSGLPSDRFFAERPEGSVSTLKIQRTQQEDSAVYLCASSGRGIQETQYFGPGTRLLVL.

The chain recombines TRBV7-2 with TRBJ2-5, with D hard to call. V was pared by 1 base and J by 1 base, with 7 bases between. This CDR3 region has 14 residues. CDR1 and CDR2 from the germline V gene are SGHTA and FQGNSA. DNA for the CDR3: TGTGCCAGCAGCTTAGTCGCGGCCCAAGAGACCCAGTACTTC. This codes for CASSLVAAQETQYF. Variable domain in full (rest from reference TRBV7-2 and TRBJ2-5): GAGVSQSPSNKVTEKGKDVELRCDPISGHTALYWYRQSLGQGLEFLIYFQGNSAPDKSGLPSDRFSAERTGGSVSTLTIQRTQQEDSAVYLCASSLVAAQETQYFGPGTRLLVL.

This rearrangement joins TRBV4-3 to TRBJ1-1, with 9 positions matching TRBD1. The CDR3 totals 15 residues. V trimming: 4 bases; J trimming: 4 bases; junction bases outside the gene matches: 7. Looked up from germline, CDR1 is LGHNA and CDR2 is YSLEER. The CDR3 nucleotides are TGCGCCAGCAGCCGAACAGGGGGCCGGGTCACTGAAGCTTTCTTT. Its translation is CASSRTGGRVTEAFF.

The J gene is TRBJ2-3, the V gene TRBV4-2, with D unclear. The CDR3 has 13 amino acids. Germline-derived CDR1 and CDR2 are LGHNA and YNFKEQ. Trimming took 1 base from V and 4 from J, leaving 6 bases between them. The CDR3 DNA is TGTGCCAGCAGCCAAGGGCTAGCAGATACGCAGTATTTT. This encodes CASSQGLADTQYF.

A few counts support this clone. This rearrangement joins TRBV29-1 to TRBJ1-1, with TRBD1 identical over 8 bases. Per germline, CDR1 SQVTM and CDR2 ANQGSEA. The CDR3 loop spans 12 amino acids. V shed 8 bases, J shed 5 bases, and the junction held 7 bases outside the gene matches. The CDR3 protein is CSIRGQGTEAFF. Written as DNA, the CDR3 is TGCAGCATCAGGGGGCAAGGGACTGAAGCTTTCTTT.

This clone was detected only once. The chain combines TRBV11-3 with TRBJ2-3; unclear D gene. The CDR3 length is 14 residues. The germline V gene encodes CDR1 SGHNT and CDR2 YENEEA. The V gene lost 1 base and the J gene lost 2 bases, with 7 bases spanning the gap. CDR3 coding DNA: TGTGCCAGCAGCTTAGGACTCAACACAGATACGCAGTATTTT. It translates to CASSLGLNTDTQYF.

This clone has just one count. The V and J genes are TRBV30 and TRBJ1-2; D is undetermined. CDR3 length: 14 residues. V was trimmed by 0 bases and J by 3 bases, leaving 11 bases between them. Germline loops: CDR1 GTSNPN, CDR2 SVGIG (reference sequence). This CDR3 is CAWSVPVRDYGYTF. The CDR3 nucleotides are TGTGCCTGGAGTGTTCCAGTCCGGGACTATGGCTACACCTTC.

In its sample, this clone was seen once. V and J are TRBV7-2 and TRBJ2-7; 9 nucleotides align to TRBD1. Germline lookup yields CDR1 SGHTA and CDR2 FQGNSA. The CDR3 length is 15 residues. The trim removed 0 bases at V and 3 bases at J, leaving 3 bases unmatched. This chain's CDR3 is CASSLAGQGYYEQYF. The CDR3, as DNA: TGTGCCAGCAGCTTAGCGGGACAGGGTTACTACGAGCAGTACTTC.

This clone has just one count. The chain carries TRBV7-2 and TRBJ2-7; 7 nucleotides align to TRBD1. J gave up 4 bases and V 5 bases, and 8 bases lay outside the gene matches. Per the germline V gene, CDR1 is SGHTA and CDR2 is FQGNSA. The CDR3 is 14 residues long. The chain's CDR3 is CASSQYTGVYEQYF. The CDR3 region has the DNA TGTGCCAGCAGCCAGTATACAGGGGTATACGAGCAGTACTTC.

The V gene is TRBV19, the J gene TRBJ1-5; D gene unclear. The CDR3 spans 13 residues. The ends were cut back, 5 bases at V and 0 bases at J, with 5 bases in the middle. CDR1 is LNHDA and CDR2 is SQIVND in the germline V gene (reference sequence). CDR3 nucleotides: TGTGCCAGTAGTGCCAGTAGCAATCAGCCCCAGCATTTT. Its translation is CASSASSNQPQHF. Using reference TRBV19 and TRBJ1-5 for the parts outside the CDR3, the full variable domain is DGGITQSPKYLFRKEGQNVTLSCEQNLNHDAMYWYRQDPGQGLRLIYYSQIVNDFQKGDIAEGYSVSREKKESFPLTVTSAQKNPTAFYLCASSASSNQPQHFGDGTRLSIL.

The J gene is TRBJ2-1, the V gene TRBV19; TRBD2 matches at 14 bases. Germline CDR1 LNHDA, CDR2 SQIVND (reference sequence). V shed 10 bases, J shed 3 bases, and the junction held 14 bases outside the gene matches. The CDR3 consists of 18 residues. The CDR3 nucleotides read TGTGCCACTACGGAAAGGACTAGCGGGGGGAATCTCTACAATGAGCAGTTCTTC. It is translated as CATTERTSGGNLYNEQFF.

The CDR3 nucleotides are TGTGCCAGCAGTCCCCAAGGTGCCCAGGTCTATTACAATGAGCAGTTCTTC. It is translated as CASSPQGAQVYYNEQFF. The chain couples TRBV27 to TRBJ2-1; D is uncertain. Looked up from germline, CDR1 is MNHEY and CDR2 is SMNVEV (reference sequence). The CDR3 runs to 17 residues. Trimming removed 5 bases at V and 4 bases at J, with 21 bases between.

The V call is TRBV29-1, the J call TRBJ2-5; weak D call: TRBD1 (5 bases). Trimming stripped 7 bases from V and 0 bases from J, with 15 bases between. This CDR3 is built from 14 residues. Germline values: CDR1 SQVTM, CDR2 ANQGSEA. CDR3 in DNA: TGCAGCGCGACAGACACCCTGTACCAAGAGACCCAGTACTTC. It codes for CSATDTLYQETQYF.

The rearrangement joins TRBV6-5 to TRBJ1-2; 8 positions match TRBD1. V trimming: 0 bases; J trimming: 7 bases; junction bases outside the gene matches: 4. Germline V lookup: CDR1 MNHEY, CDR2 SVGAGI. The CDR3 spans 14 residues. CDR3 amino acids: CASSYSGQGVGYTF. The CDR3 DNA follows: TGTGCCAGCAGTTACTCCGGACAGGGAGTTGGCTACACCTTC.

This chain links TRBV4-3 with TRBJ1-6, with a tentative D call TRBD1 (5 bases). Per the germline V gene, CDR1 is LGHNA and CDR2 is YSLEER. The CDR3 sequence is 18 residues long. With 1 base removed from V and 8 bases from J, the gap between germline ends came to 21 bases. The CDR3 nucleotides are TGCGCCAGCAGCCAAGGAATTACGGGGGGAGGGCTGTATTCACCCCTCCACTTT. Protein: CASSQGITGGGLYSPLHF.

The gene calls are TRBV2 and TRBJ2-5, with D unresolved. V was clipped by 6 bases and J by 5 bases, with 4 bases between them. Germline V gene sequence: CDR1 SNHLY, CDR2 FYNNEI. The CDR3 loop spans 10 amino acids. The chain's CDR3 is CASRAETQYF. CDR3 nucleotide sequence: TGTGCCAGCAGGGCCGAGACCCAGTACTTC.

This rearrangement joins TRBV7-2 to TRBJ2-7; 12 bases agree with TRBD2. This CDR3 contains 15 residues. V dropped 7 bases and J dropped 1; count of bases not matched to a gene: 5. Germline V gene sequence: CDR1 SGHTA, CDR2 FQGNSA. CDR3 coding DNA: TGTGCCAGCACCCTGACTAGCGGGGGTTCCTACGAGCAGTACTTC. Translated: CASTLTSGGSYEQYF. The full variable domain, rest sourced from reference TRBV7-2 and TRBJ2-7, is GAGVSQSPSNKVTEKGKDVELRCDPISGHTALYWYRQSLGQGLEFLIYFQGNSAPDKSGLPSDRFSAERTGGSVSTLTIQRTQQEDSAVYLCASTLTSGGSYEQYFGPGTRLTVT.

This rearrangement joins TRBV7-2 to TRBJ2-5, with TRBD2 matching 11 bases. Germline V CDR1 and CDR2: SGHTA, FQGNSA. The CDR3 loop spans 16 amino acids. Losses at the gene ends were 5 bases for V and 2 bases for J; bases not matched to a gene: 7. The CDR3 protein is CASSHSRLAGQETQYF. The DNA of the CDR3 is TGTGCCAGCAGCCACTCGAGACTAGCGGGACAAGAGACCCAGTACTTC. The entire variable domain, with the rest obtained from reference TRBV7-2 and TRBJ2-5, is as follows: GAGVSQSPSNKVTEKGKDVELRCDPISGHTALYWYRQSLGQGLEFLIYFQGNSAPDKSGLPSDRFSAERTGGSVSTLTIQRTQQEDSAVYLCASSHSRLAGQETQYFGPGTRLLVL.

DNA for the CDR3: TGCGCCAGCAGCCCGGCTAGTTATATGAACACTGAAGCTTTCTTT. Residues: CASSPASYMNTEAFF. The chain uses TRBV5-1 and TRBJ1-1; D unclear. Germline-derived CDR1 and CDR2 are SGHRS and YFSETQ. Trimming pared 4 bases from V and 0 bases from J, leaving 13 bases between. The CDR3 loop spans 15 amino acids.

The chain employs TRBV11-2 and TRBJ2-1; 7 nucleotides match TRBD2. The CDR3 covers 16 residues. The trim removed 5 bases at V and 5 bases at J, leaving 12 bases unmatched. The V gene's germline CDR1 is SGHAT and CDR2 FQNNGV. CDR3 nucleotide sequence: TGTGCCAGCAGCGGGTACCACTCCGGGGGGAACAATGAGCAGTTCTTC. Its protein is CASSGYHSGGNNEQFF.

The chain employs TRBV5-4 and TRBJ1-6; 8 nucleotides match TRBD1. There are 14 residues in the CDR3. V shed 5 bases and J 3 bases; nucleotides not matched to a gene: 1. The germline V gene encodes CDR1 SGHNT and CDR2 YYREEE (reference sequence). The CDR3 protein is CASRTGGYNSPLHF. DNA for the CDR3: TGTGCCAGCAGAACAGGGGGCTATAATTCACCCCTCCACTTT.

The chain carries TRBV7-9 and TRBJ1-1; no firm D call. Germline-derived CDR1 and CDR2 are SEHNR and FQNEAQ (reference sequence). V lost 5 bases, J lost 0 bases, and 10 bases lay in between. The CDR3 runs 14 residues. The CDR3 protein is CASSERLLNTEAFF. CDR3 bases: TGTGCCAGCAGCGAGCGACTTTTGAACACTGAAGCTTTCTTT.

This sequence joins TRBV29-1 and TRBJ2-5; D call uncertain. Germline V gene data show CDR1 as SQVTM and CDR2 as ANQGSEA. CDR3 length equals 13 residues. V lost 4 bases to trimming and J lost 3 bases, with 12 bases between them. The CDR3 reads CSVVVNSKETQYF. The DNA for the CDR3 is TGCAGCGTTGTGGTAAACAGCAAAGAGACCCAGTACTTC. The variable domain in full, completed from reference TRBV29-1 and TRBJ2-5, reads SAVISQKPSRDICQRGTSLTIQCQVDSQVTMMFWYRQQPGQSLTLIATANQGSEATYESGFVIDKFPISRPNLTFSTLTVSNMSPEDSSIYLCSVVVNSKETQYFGPGTRLLVL.